Listed below are T cell receptor beta chains from one sample, sequenced in a study of T cell repertoires in cytomegalovirus infection. From the reads, TCRdb called clonotypes with MiXCR, one entry per CDR3 protein. The repertoire consists of 80,000 to 130,000 distinct CDR3 sequences, with around 22% occurring once and the leading ten covering around 42%. The sequenced material came from CD8+ T cells from PBMCs. The source is a human donor in good health (CMV status not recorded). Some clones in this sample may be carry-over from other donors' samples. Both conserved end residues are part of each CDR3. Fields, in order: J gene, D gene, clone size, V gene, CDR3 DNA, CDR3 protein. A D gene is named only where the DNA matches it firmly. Only part of the rows carry a size: once, few, many, or a class if the clone is expanded.

TRBJ1-1 . few TRBV4-3 TGCGCCAGCAGCCAAGATGTGGGGGAGACTGAAGCTTTCTTT CASSQDVGETEAFF
TRBJ1-2 . . TRBV6-5 TGTGCCAGCAGCTCGGGGGCGACGTCTAACTATGGCTACACCTTC CASSSGATSNYGYTF
TRBJ2-1 . few TRBV6-2/TRBV6-3 TGTGCCAGCAGTTACCGGGGGGCACTGGGGAATGAGCAGTTCTTC CASSYRGALGNEQFF
TRBJ2-7 TRBD1 . TRBV2 TGTGCCAGCAGTGAAGGGGGACAGGGGCAAGAGCAGTACTTC CASSEGGQGQEQYF
TRBJ2-4 . . TRBV9 TGTGCCAGCAGCGTTTCGGGATCCACAAATTCGGACGGAAACATTCAGTACTTC CASSVSGSTNSDGNIQYF
TRBJ1-5 . many TRBV7-9 TGTGCCAGCAGCTCGATAAGTCAGCCCCAGCATTTT CASSSISQPQHF
TRBJ2-2 TRBD2 many TRBV23-1 TGCGCCAGCAGTCACCCGACTAGCGGAACGAACACCGGGGAGCTGTTTTTT CASSHPTSGTNTGELFF
TRBJ2-1 TRBD1 . TRBV12-3/TRBV12-4 TGTGCCAGCAGTCCCGGGACAGGGGCGAACAATGAGCAGTTCTTC CASSPGTGANNEQFF
TRBJ1-4 TRBD1 many TRBV7-6 TGTGCCAGCAGCTGGACAGGGGGGACTAATGAAAAACTGTTTTTT CASSWTGGTNEKLFF
TRBJ1-5 TRBD1 many TRBV7-8 TGTGCCAGCAGCTATTTAGGGGGCGGGAGCAATCAGCCCCAGCATTTT CASSYLGGGSNQPQHF
TRBJ2-7 TRBD1 many TRBV7-2 TGTGCCAGCAGGGCTCGGGACAGGGGGCGCGGAACCTACGAGCAGTACTTC CASRARDRGRGTYEQYF
TRBJ2-1 . . TRBV30 TGTGCCTGGTCCCAGGGAATCTCGGCTTACAATGAGCAGTTCTTC CAWSQGISAYNEQFF
TRBJ1-5 . . TRBV20-1 TGCAGTGCTAGAGATCTTAGGGCAGGTAATCAGCCCCAGCATTTT CSARDLRAGNQPQHF